The rows below give T cell receptor beta chains drawn from one sample of a study of blood T cell repertoires in COVID-19. Sequencing used immunoSEQ multiplex PCR; TCRdb keeps in-frame clones, though not all of them. The sample gives about 100,000 clones, around four fifths of which show up once; 9% to 14% is in the top ten. The sample comprised peripheral blood. The source is a woman aged 65 to 85 with acute or convalescent COVID-19. CDR3s include the opening cysteine and the closing phenylalanine or tryptophan. The D gene is left open where the match is weak. Size is stated for part of the rows, as once, few or many counts, or as a class when the clone is expanded.

CDR3 DNA: TGTGCCTGGAGCCTGGACAGGAGTAATGAAAAACTGTTTTTT
CDR3 protein: CAWSLDRSNEKLFF
clone size: NA
D gene: TRBD1
V gene: TRBV30
J gene: TRBJ1-4

CDR3 DNA: TGTGCCAGCAGCCGGGGTGATTTCGATGAAAAACTGTTTTTT
CDR3 protein: CASSRGDFDEKLFF
clone size: NA
D gene: NA
V gene: TRBV7-9
J gene: TRBJ1-4

CDR3 DNA: TGTGCCAGCAGGCGGACAGGGGGCACTGAAGCTTTCTTT
CDR3 protein: CASRRTGGTEAFF
clone size: NA
D gene: TRBD1
V gene: TRBV5-8
J gene: TRBJ1-1

CDR3 DNA: TGTGCCAGCAGTTACTCCGGGCGGGGGGCCACCGGGGAGCTGTTTTTT
CDR3 protein: CASSYSGRGATGELFF
clone size: many
D gene: TRBD2
V gene: TRBV11-3
J gene: TRBJ2-2

CDR3 DNA: TGTGCCAGCAGTTACACCAGGGTCACAGATACGCAGTATTTT
CDR3 protein: CASSYTRVTDTQYF
clone size: few
D gene: NA
V gene: TRBV6-2/TRBV6-3
J gene: TRBJ2-3

CDR3 DNA: TGCGCCAGCAGCCAACAAGGGGAGGGCGAAAAACTGTTTTTT
CDR3 protein: CASSQQGEGEKLFF
clone size: once
D gene: NA
V gene: TRBV4-1
J gene: TRBJ1-4

CDR3 DNA: TGTGCCAGCAGCCTGGAATGGACTAGCAGGTACGGCGGCAATGAGCAGTTCTTC
CDR3 protein: CASSLEWTSRYGGNEQFF
clone size: NA
D gene: TRBD2
V gene: TRBV5-4
J gene: TRBJ2-1

CDR3 DNA: TGTGCCAGCAGCGGGGACAGGGATGGCTACACCTTC
CDR3 protein: CASSGDRDGYTF
clone size: NA
D gene: TRBD1
V gene: TRBV6-5
J gene: TRBJ1-2

CDR3 DNA: TGTGCCAGCAGCCCAGTGGGGAGGGTTGGGAGCTCCTACGAGCAGTACTTC
CDR3 protein: CASSPVGRVGSSYEQYF
clone size: once
D gene: TRBD2
V gene: TRBV7-3
J gene: TRBJ2-7

CDR3 DNA: TGTGCCAGCAGTGAAGGGAGGTTGGGTCAGCCCCAGCATTTT
CDR3 protein: CASSEGRLGQPQHF
clone size: NA
D gene: NA
V gene: TRBV2
J gene: TRBJ1-5

CDR3 DNA: TGTGCCAGCAACACGGACAGGGGCAATCAGCCCCAGCATTTT
CDR3 protein: CASNTDRGNQPQHF
clone size: NA
D gene: TRBD1
V gene: TRBV6-5
J gene: TRBJ1-5

CDR3 DNA: TGTGCCAGCAGAAGGACAGGGGCAAAACTGTTTTTT
CDR3 protein: CASRRTGAKLFF
clone size: few
D gene: NA
V gene: TRBV21-1
J gene: TRBJ1-4

CDR3 DNA: TGCAGCGTGGGGGGGGAAGTTTGCCCGAAGGAAAAACTGTTTTTT
CDR3 protein: CSVGGEVCPKEKLFF
clone size: few
D gene: NA
V gene: TRBV29-1
J gene: TRBJ1-4

CDR3 DNA: TGTGCCAGCTCACCGGTTACAGCGTCAGGGGATGGCTACACCTTC
CDR3 protein: CASSPVTASGDGYTF
clone size: NA
D gene: NA
V gene: TRBV18
J gene: TRBJ1-2

CDR3 DNA: TGCGCCAGCAGCTCTAGCGGGGGGGCCTCGCAGTTCTTC
CDR3 protein: CASSSSGGASQFF
clone size: NA
D gene: TRBD2
V gene: TRBV10-1
J gene: TRBJ2-1

CDR3 DNA: TGTGCCAGCAGCCTCCCGACTAGCGGGGTCGTCACAGATACGCAGTATTTT
CDR3 protein: CASSLPTSGVVTDTQYF
clone size: NA
D gene: TRBD2
V gene: TRBV9
J gene: TRBJ2-3

CDR3 DNA: TGTGCCAGTAGTCTTCGCAATCAGCCCCAGCATTTT
CDR3 protein: CASSLRNQPQHF
clone size: NA
D gene: NA
V gene: TRBV19
J gene: TRBJ1-5

CDR3 DNA: TGTGCCAGCAGCTTAGGGGGGACAGCCGATTTAGAGACCCAGTACTTC
CDR3 protein: CASSLGGTADLETQYF
clone size: NA
D gene: TRBD1
V gene: TRBV11-2
J gene: TRBJ2-5

CDR3 DNA: TGTGCTAGTGGTGGGACTGGCAATCAGCCCCAGCATTTT
CDR3 protein: CASGGTGNQPQHF
clone size: NA
D gene: NA
V gene: TRBV12-5
J gene: TRBJ1-5

CDR3 DNA: TGTGCCAGCAGACCAGGACTAATGAACGCAGATACGCAGTATTTT
CDR3 protein: CASRPGLMNADTQYF
clone size: NA
D gene: NA
V gene: TRBV28
J gene: TRBJ2-3

CDR3 DNA: TGTGCCAGCAGCGCTACGGACTTTTTTCACTATTTAAATTCACCCCTCCACTTT
CDR3 protein: CASSATDFFHYLNSPLHF
clone size: NA
D gene: NA
V gene: TRBV14
J gene: TRBJ1-6

CDR3 DNA: TGTGCCAGTAGTATAGATTGGGGGACAGGGGTTTCACCCCTCCACTTT
CDR3 protein: CASSIDWGTGVSPLHF
clone size: NA
D gene: TRBD1
V gene: TRBV19
J gene: TRBJ1-6

CDR3 DNA: TGTGCCAGCAGCTTAGATCCTTCTAGGGGTATGAACACTGAAGCTTTCTTT
CDR3 protein: CASSLDPSRGMNTEAFF
clone size: NA
D gene: NA
V gene: TRBV11-2
J gene: TRBJ1-1

CDR3 DNA: TGTGCCAGCAGTGAATTGGGGGGATGGACTGAAGCTTTCTTT
CDR3 protein: CASSELGGWTEAFF
clone size: NA
D gene: NA
V gene: TRBV6-1
J gene: TRBJ1-1

CDR3 DNA: TGTGCCAGCAGCGGAAACTCCGGGACAGTCTATGGCTACACCTTC
CDR3 protein: CASSGNSGTVYGYTF
clone size: NA
D gene: TRBD1
V gene: TRBV9
J gene: TRBJ1-2

CDR3 DNA: TGTGCCAGCAGACCCGGGACAGGGAGTGAAAAACTGTTTTTT
CDR3 protein: CASRPGTGSEKLFF
clone size: NA
D gene: TRBD1
V gene: TRBV6-5
J gene: TRBJ1-4

CDR3 DNA: TGTGCCAGCTCACCTCGGGGATTTGAGCAGTTCTTC
CDR3 protein: CASSPRGFEQFF
clone size: few
D gene: NA
V gene: TRBV18
J gene: TRBJ2-1

CDR3 DNA: TGTGCCAGCAGCTCTAACAGGGGGCAGAACACCGGGGAGCTGTTTTTT
CDR3 protein: CASSSNRGQNTGELFF
clone size: NA
D gene: TRBD1
V gene: TRBV7-2
J gene: TRBJ2-2

CDR3 DNA: TGTGCCAGCAGCTTAGGGCAGGGGTGGGGAGAACGAGCTTTCTTT
CDR3 protein: CASSLGQGWGERAFF
clone size: NA
D gene: NA
V gene: TRBV11-2
J gene: TRBJ1-1

CDR3 DNA: TGCGCCAGCAGCTTAGTAATTGGGGAGCGGCGGAATTCACCCCTCCACTTT
CDR3 protein: CASSLVIGERRNSPLHF
clone size: few
D gene: NA
V gene: TRBV5-1
J gene: TRBJ1-6

CDR3 DNA: TGTGCCAGCAGCCTAGGACACTCAGCTAACTATGGCTACACCTTC
CDR3 protein: CASSLGHSANYGYTF
clone size: NA
D gene: NA
V gene: TRBV7-2
J gene: TRBJ1-2

CDR3 DNA: TGTGCCAGTAGTATGTCGGCGGGGGCGCCCTGGGAGCAGTACTTC
CDR3 protein: CASSMSAGAPWEQYF
clone size: few
D gene: NA
V gene: TRBV19
J gene: TRBJ2-7

CDR3 DNA: TGTGCCAGCAGCTTGGCCGGGTTCATACTTCCAGGCTACACCTTC
CDR3 protein: CASSLAGFILPGYTF
clone size: NA
D gene: NA
V gene: TRBV6-2/TRBV6-3
J gene: TRBJ1-2

CDR3 DNA: TGTGCCAGCACCTTGGGGGCGAGGGAAAAACTGTTTTTT
CDR3 protein: CASTLGAREKLFF
clone size: once
D gene: NA
V gene: TRBV7-2
J gene: TRBJ1-4

CDR3 DNA: TGTGCCAGCAGCTCGGGACAGAATCAGCCCCAGCATTTT
CDR3 protein: CASSSGQNQPQHF
clone size: NA
D gene: TRBD1
V gene: TRBV7-8
J gene: TRBJ1-5

CDR3 DNA: TGTGCCAGTCGCGTTTATGGGGAGCTGTTTTTT
CDR3 protein: CASRVYGELFF
clone size: NA
D gene: NA
V gene: TRBV19
J gene: TRBJ2-2

CDR3 DNA: TGTGCCAGTAGTGAGCGGTTTGGGCCTGAAGCTTTCTTT
CDR3 protein: CASSERFGPEAFF
clone size: NA
D gene: NA
V gene: TRBV19
J gene: TRBJ1-1

CDR3 DNA: TGTGCCAGCAGCTTCTTACAGGGGGCCGATGAAAAACTGTTTTTT
CDR3 protein: CASSFLQGADEKLFF
clone size: NA
D gene: TRBD1
V gene: TRBV7-9
J gene: TRBJ1-4

CDR3 DNA: TGTGCCAGCAGCCCGGGGCGGGGAGGCTACACCTTC
CDR3 protein: CASSPGRGGYTF
clone size: NA
D gene: NA
V gene: TRBV3-1/TRBV3-2
J gene: TRBJ1-2

CDR3 DNA: TGTGCCATCAGGGGACAGCCTGACACTGAAGCTTTCTTT
CDR3 protein: CAIRGQPDTEAFF
clone size: NA
D gene: TRBD1
V gene: TRBV10-3
J gene: TRBJ1-1

CDR3 DNA: TGTGCCAGCAGCCAAGATTGGTCTAGCGGGGGGGGTGAGCAGTTCTTC
CDR3 protein: CASSQDWSSGGGEQFF
clone size: once
D gene: TRBD2
V gene: TRBV4-2
J gene: TRBJ2-1

CDR3 DNA: TGTGCCAGCAGCTCCCTATCGACAGGGAGGTCGGATACGCAGTATTTT
CDR3 protein: CASSSLSTGRSDTQYF
clone size: NA
D gene: NA
V gene: TRBV7-9
J gene: TRBJ2-3